This T cell receptor (beta chain) derives from a study of blood T cell repertoires in COVID-19. V dropped 0 bases and J dropped 3; count of bases not matched to a gene: 0. Looked up from germline, CDR1 is MNHEY and CDR2 is SVGEGT. The CDR3 length is 16 residues. This clone appeared once. Assay: immunoSEQ multiplex PCR; the TCRdb copy retains only in-frame clones and omits some. The sample shows about 300,000 clones, about 85% of them seen only once. The receptor's source is a woman aged 30 to 39 who had been exposed to COVID-19. This chain joins TRBV6-2 or TRBV6-3 and TRBJ2-1; TRBD2 aligns across 12 bases. Sequenced sample: PBMCs or T cells enriched from blood (not recorded which). Here the CDR3 DNA reads TGTGCCAGCAGTTACTCGACTAGCGGGGGCTACAATGAGCAGTTCTTC. As protein: CASSYSTSGGYNEQFF.